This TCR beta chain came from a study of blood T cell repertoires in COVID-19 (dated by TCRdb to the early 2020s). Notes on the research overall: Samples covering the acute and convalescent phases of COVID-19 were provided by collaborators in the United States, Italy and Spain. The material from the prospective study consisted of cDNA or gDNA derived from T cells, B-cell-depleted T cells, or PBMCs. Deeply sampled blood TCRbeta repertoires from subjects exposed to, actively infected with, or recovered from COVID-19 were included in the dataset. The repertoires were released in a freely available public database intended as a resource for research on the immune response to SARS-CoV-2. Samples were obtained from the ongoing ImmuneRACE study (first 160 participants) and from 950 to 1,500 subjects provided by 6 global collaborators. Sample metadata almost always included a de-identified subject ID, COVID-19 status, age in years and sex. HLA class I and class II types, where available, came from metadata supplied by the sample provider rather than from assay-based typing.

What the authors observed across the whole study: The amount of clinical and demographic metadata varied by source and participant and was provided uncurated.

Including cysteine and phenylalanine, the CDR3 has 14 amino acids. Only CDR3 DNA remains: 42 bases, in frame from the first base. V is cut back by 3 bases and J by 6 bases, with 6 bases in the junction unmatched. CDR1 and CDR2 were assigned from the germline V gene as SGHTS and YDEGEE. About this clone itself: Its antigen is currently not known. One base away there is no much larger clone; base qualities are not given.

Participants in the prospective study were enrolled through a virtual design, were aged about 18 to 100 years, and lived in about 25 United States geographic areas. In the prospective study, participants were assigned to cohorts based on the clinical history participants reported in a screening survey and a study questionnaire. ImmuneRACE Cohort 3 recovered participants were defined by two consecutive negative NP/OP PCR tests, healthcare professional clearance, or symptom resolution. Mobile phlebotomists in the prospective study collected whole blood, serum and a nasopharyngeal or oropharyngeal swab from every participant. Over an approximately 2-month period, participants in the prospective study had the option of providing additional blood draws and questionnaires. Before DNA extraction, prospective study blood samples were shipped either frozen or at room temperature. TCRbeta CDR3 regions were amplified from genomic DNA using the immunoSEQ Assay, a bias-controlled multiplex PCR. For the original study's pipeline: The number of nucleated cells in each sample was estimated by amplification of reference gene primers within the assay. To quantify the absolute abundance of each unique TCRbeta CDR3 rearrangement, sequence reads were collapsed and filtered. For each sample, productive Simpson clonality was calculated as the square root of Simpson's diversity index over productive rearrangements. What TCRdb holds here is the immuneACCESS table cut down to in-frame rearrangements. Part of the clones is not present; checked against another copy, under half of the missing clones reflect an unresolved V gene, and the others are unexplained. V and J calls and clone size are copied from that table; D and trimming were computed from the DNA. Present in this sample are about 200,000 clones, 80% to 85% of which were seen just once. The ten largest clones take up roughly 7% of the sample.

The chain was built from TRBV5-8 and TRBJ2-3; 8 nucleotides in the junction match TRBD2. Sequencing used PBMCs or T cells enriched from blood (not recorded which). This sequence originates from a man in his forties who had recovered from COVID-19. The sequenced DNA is TGTGCCAGCAGCTCTGGACTAGCCGTGGATACGCAGTATTTT. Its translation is CASSSGLAVDTQYF.